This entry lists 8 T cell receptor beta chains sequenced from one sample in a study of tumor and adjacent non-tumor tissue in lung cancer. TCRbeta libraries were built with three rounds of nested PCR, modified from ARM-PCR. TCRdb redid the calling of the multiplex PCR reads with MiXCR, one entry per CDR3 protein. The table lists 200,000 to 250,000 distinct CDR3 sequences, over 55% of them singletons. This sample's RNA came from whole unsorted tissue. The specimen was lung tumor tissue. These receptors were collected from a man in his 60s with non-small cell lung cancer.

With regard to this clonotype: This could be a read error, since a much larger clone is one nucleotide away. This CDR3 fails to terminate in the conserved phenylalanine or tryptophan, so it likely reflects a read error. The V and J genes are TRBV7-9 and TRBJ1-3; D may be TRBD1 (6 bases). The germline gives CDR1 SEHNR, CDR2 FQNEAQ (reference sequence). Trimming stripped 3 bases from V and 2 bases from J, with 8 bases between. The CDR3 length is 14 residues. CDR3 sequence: CASSLSGAGNTIYS. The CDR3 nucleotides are TGTGCCAGCAGCTTGTCAGGGGCTGGAAACACCATATATTCT.

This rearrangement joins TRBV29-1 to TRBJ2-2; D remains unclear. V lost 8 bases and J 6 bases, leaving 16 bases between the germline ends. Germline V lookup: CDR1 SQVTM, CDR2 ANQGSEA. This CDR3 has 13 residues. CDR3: CSIRRETAGELFF. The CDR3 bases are TGCAGCATTCGGAGAGAAACGGCCGGGGAGCTGTTTTTT.

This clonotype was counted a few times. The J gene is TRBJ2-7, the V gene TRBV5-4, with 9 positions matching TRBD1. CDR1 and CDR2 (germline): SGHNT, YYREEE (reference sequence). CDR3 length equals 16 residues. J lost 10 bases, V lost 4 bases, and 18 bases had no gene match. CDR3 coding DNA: TGTGCCAGCAGCGTATCCCGGGACAGGGCCACTAGGGCACAGTACTTC. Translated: CASSVSRDRATRAQYF. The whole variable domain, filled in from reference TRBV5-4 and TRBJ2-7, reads ETGVTQSPTHLIKTRGQQVTLRCSSQSGHNTVSWYQQALGQGPQFIFQYYREEENGRGNFPPRFSGLQFPNYSSELNVNALELDDSALYLCASSVSRDRATRAQYFGPGTRLTVT.

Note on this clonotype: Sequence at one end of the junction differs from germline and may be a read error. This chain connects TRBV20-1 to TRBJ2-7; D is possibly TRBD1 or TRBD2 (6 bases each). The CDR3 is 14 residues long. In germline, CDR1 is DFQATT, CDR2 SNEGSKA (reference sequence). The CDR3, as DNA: TGCAGTGCCAGAGCGGGTGTTGGGACATGCGAGCAGTACTTC. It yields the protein CSARAGVGTCEQYF.

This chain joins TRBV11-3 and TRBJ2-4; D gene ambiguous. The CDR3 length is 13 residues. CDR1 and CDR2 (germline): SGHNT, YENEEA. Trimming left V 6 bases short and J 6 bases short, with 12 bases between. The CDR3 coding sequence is TGTGCCAGCAGGGCCGCGGAGATAAACATTCAGTACTTC. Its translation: CASRAAEINIQYF.

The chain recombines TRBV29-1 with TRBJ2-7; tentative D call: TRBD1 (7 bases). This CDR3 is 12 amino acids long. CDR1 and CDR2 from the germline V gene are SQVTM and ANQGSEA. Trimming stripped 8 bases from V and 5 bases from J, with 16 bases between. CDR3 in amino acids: CSTQTGRNEQYF. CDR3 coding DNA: TGCAGCACCCAGACAGGGAGGAACGAGCAGTACTTC.

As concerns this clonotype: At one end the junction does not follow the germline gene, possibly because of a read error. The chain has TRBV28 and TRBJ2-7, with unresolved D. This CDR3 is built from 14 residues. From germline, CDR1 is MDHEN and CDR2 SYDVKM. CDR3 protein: CASSLTGVSYEQHF. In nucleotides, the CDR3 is TGTGCCAGCAGCCTAACCGGAGTCTCCTATGAGCAGCACTTC.

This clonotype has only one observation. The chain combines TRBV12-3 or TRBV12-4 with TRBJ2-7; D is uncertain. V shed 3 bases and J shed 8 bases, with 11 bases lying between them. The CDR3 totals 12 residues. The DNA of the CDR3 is TGTGCCAGCAGTTTGGGTCTGTACAAGCAGTACTTC. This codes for CASSLGLYKQYF.